The present T cell receptor (beta chain) was sequenced within a study of shared clonotypes between healthy human individuals. The overall study: CD4 naive and memory got three plates each, CD8 naive two, CD8 memory one. Points from the study as a whole: A generally larger estimated richness was seen in naive subsets than in memory subsets. A limitation of the genetic and exposure-history diversity represented arose from few donors.

As concerns this clone: What it binds is not known.

Original analysis: In the immunoSEQ data, sequences were junction-only and lacked quality scores, so filtering differed. Some clones are missing from TCRdb's copy, which holds only in-frame ones; the method was immunoSEQ multiplex PCR. D and trimming were read from the DNA, whereas the V and J calls and clone size are those reported in that table. Of around 2.1 million clones in the sample, about 93% were seen once. Germline lookup yields CDR1 SNHLY and CDR2 FYNNEI. J was trimmed by 12 bases and V by 8 bases; bases with no gene match: 12. The CDR3 extends over 13 amino acids. Naive CD8 cells lacked CD45RO, underwent positive selection for CCR7 and left out terminally differentiated effector memory CD45RA+ cells.

This receptor was taken from a man in his late teens or twenties in good health. Some clones in this sample may be carry-over from other donors' samples. The source material was naive CD8+ T cells from PBMCs. The chain carries TRBV2 and TRBJ1-4; 7 bases are a match to TRBD1. Written as DNA, the CDR3 is TGTGCCAGCTTACTTGGAGGGGGCAGACAACTGTTTTTT. Protein sequence: CASLLGGGRQLFF.